One and the same sample provided the 11 T cell receptor beta chains below, sequenced in a study of control samples from healthy donors and cancer patients. The protocol was immunoSEQ multiplex PCR, while the TCRdb copy is restricted to in-frame clones and leaves out a portion. The sample lists 90,000 to 150,000 clones; around 89% were seen once. Material: blood. These TCRs come from a man aged 35 to 55 in good health.

The CDR3 nucleotides read TGTGCCAGCAGCCCGCGTACAACTACCGGGGAGCTGTTTTTT. It translates to CASSPRTTTGELFF. V usage is TRBV7-2 and J usage is TRBJ2-2; D is uncertain. Germline lookup yields CDR1 SGHTA and CDR2 FQGNSA. V lost 5 bases and J lost 5, with 12 bases in between. CDR3 length: 14 amino acids.

This chain joins TRBV7-6 and TRBJ1-1, with D perhaps TRBD1 (5 bases). Per the germline V gene, CDR1 is SGHVS and CDR2 is FNYEAQ. V dropped 8 bases and J dropped 0 bases, with 10 bases sitting between them. This CDR3 has 13 amino acids. The CDR3 spells CASGADLNTEAFF. CDR3 bases: TGTGCCAGCGGGGCGGACCTGAACACTGAAGCTTTCTTT.

Points on this clone: Other DNA sequences of this sample code for an identical CDR3. The chain combines TRBV6-1 with TRBJ2-2; 8 bases are a match to TRBD1. With V trimmed by 1 base and J by 3 bases, 1 base remained unmatched. Germline V CDR1 and CDR2: MNHNS, SASEGT. CDR3 size: 15 residues. The CDR3 reads CASSEGTGYTGELFF. The CDR3 bases are TGTGCCAGCAGTGAAGGGACAGGGTACACCGGGGAGCTGTTTTTT.

V and J are TRBV14 and TRBJ1-1, with D hard to call. Trimming took off 0 bases at V and 4 bases at J, with 6 bases between the two ends. CDR3 length equals 13 residues. Germline assignment: CDR1 SGHDN and CDR2 FVKESK. CDR3 in amino acids: CASSQEGFTEAFF. Written as DNA, the CDR3 is TGTGCCAGCAGCCAAGAGGGGTTCACTGAAGCTTTCTTT.

The J gene is TRBJ1-2, the V gene TRBV23-1; no clear D gene. TRBV23-1 is known as an ORF, though its function is uncertain. This CDR3 comprises 13 residues. V gave up 3 bases and J gave up 0 bases, with 5 bases separating them. The CDR3 is CASSHRTNYGYTF. The CDR3 region has the DNA TGCGCCAGCAGTCACAGGACTAACTATGGCTACACCTTC.

The genes are TRBV24-1 and TRBJ2-5; D is unresolved. The V end lost 3 bases, the J end lost 3 bases, and 13 bases lay between the germline ends. Germline V gene sequence: CDR1 KGHDR, CDR2 SFDVKD. CDR3 length equals 15 residues. The CDR3 DNA reads as TGTGCCACCAGTGATGTCGGGCAGGCCAAAGAGACCCAGTACTTC. Protein sequence: CATSDVGQAKETQYF.

The J gene is TRBJ2-1, the V gene TRBV6-1, with 15 positions matching TRBD2. Germline CDR1 reads MNHNS; CDR2 reads SASEGT. The junction had 1 base not matched to a gene; V was cut back by 3 bases and J by 7 bases. There are 15 residues in the CDR3. This chain's CDR3 is CASSEGLAGGNEQFF. In nucleotides, the CDR3 is TGTGCCAGCAGTGAGGGACTAGCGGGGGGTAATGAGCAGTTCTTC.

The chain recombines TRBV6-5 with TRBJ1-3, with D possibly TRBD1 on 5 matching bases. Germline V CDR1 and CDR2: MNHEY, SVGAGI. Trimming stripped 7 bases from V and 2 bases from J, with 15 bases between. This CDR3 has 15 amino acids. CDR3: CASTTLKGAGNTIYF. The CDR3 DNA follows: TGTGCCAGCACTACACTCAAAGGGGCTGGAAACACCATATATTTT.

This clone was seen once. V is TRBV10-3 and J is TRBJ2-3, with 7 bases fitting TRBD2. The CDR3 loop spans 15 amino acids. Germline values: CDR1 ENHRY, CDR2 SYGVKD. The V gene end was trimmed by 10 bases and the J gene end by 1 base; junction bases not matched to a gene: 11. CDR3 sequence: CATLAAGWGTDTQYF. CDR3 in DNA: TGTGCCACGCTCGCAGCGGGGTGGGGCACAGATACGCAGTATTTT.

The sample holds a few counts of this clone. The CDR3, as DNA: TGTGCCAGCAGTCTCGCGACAGGGGATTTCTACGAGCAGTACTTC. It encodes CASSLATGDFYEQYF. The J gene is TRBJ2-7, the V gene TRBV6-5; 8 positions match TRBD1. CDR1 MNHEY and CDR2 SVGAGI come from the germline V gene. The CDR3 totals 15 residues. The junction had 9 bases not matched to a gene; V was cut back by 5 bases and J by 3 bases.

A few counts support this clone. The rearrangement joins TRBV7-3 to TRBJ1-6, with a weak D call TRBD1 (6 bases). The germline CDR1 and CDR2 sequences are SGHTA and FQGTGA. V was shortened by 5 bases and J by 7 bases, with 9 bases between the two germline ends. CDR3 size: 13 residues. The chain's CDR3 is CASSGTPNSPLHF. The CDR3 coding sequence is TGTGCCAGCAGCGGGACACCCAATTCACCCCTCCACTTT. The full variable domain, with the rest looked up from reference TRBV7-3 and TRBJ1-6, is GAGVSQTPSNKVTEKGKYVELRCDPISGHTALYWYRQSLGQGPEFLIYFQGTGAADDSGLPNDRFFAVRPEGSVSTLKIQRTERGDSAVYLCASSGTPNSPLHFGNGTRLTVT.